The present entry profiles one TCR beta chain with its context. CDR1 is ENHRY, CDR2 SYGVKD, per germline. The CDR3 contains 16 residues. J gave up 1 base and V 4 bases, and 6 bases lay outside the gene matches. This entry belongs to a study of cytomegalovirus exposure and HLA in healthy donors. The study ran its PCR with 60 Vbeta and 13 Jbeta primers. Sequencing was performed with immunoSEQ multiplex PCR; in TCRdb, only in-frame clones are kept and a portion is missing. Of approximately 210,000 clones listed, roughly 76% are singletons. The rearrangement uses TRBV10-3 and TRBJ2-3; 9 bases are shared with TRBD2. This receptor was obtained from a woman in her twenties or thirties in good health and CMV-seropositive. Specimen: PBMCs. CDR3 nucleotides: TGTGCCATCAGTGGGCTAGCGGGGCGGGGCACAGATACGCAGTATTTT. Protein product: CAISGLAGRGTDTQYF.